A single sample gave rise to the 16 T cell receptor beta chains below, sequenced in a study of blood T cells in healthy people across ages. Then a second PCR, running about 6 to 11 cycles, was carried out with a sample-barcoded 5' primer and a J-beta primer mix. One entry per CDR3 protein, called by TCRdb with MiXCR from the 5' RACE reads. The sample shows about 630,000 distinct CDR3 sequences, around 20% of them seen only once. Source material: blood. The receptors shown here come from a man aged 65 to 79 in good health.

The rearrangement uses TRBV20-1 and TRBJ2-3; either TRBD1 or TRBD2 may supply D (5 bases each). Trimming took 7 bases from V and 4 from J, leaving 27 bases between them. CDR3 length equals 17 residues. Germline V gene data show CDR1 as DFQATT and CDR2 as SNEGSKA (reference sequence). CDR3 DNA: TGCAGTGTTCAGAAGGGACCCGCTCCCACCGGGGCAGATACGCAGTATTTT. Its protein product is CSVQKGPAPTGADTQYF.

The chain has TRBV29-1 and TRBJ2-4; 7 positions match TRBD2. This CDR3 region has 13 residues. V shed 6 bases and J 8 bases; nucleotides not matched to a gene: 10. CDR1 and CDR2 (germline): SQVTM, ANQGSEA. The CDR3 is CSVGLVSSDIQYF. In DNA form, the CDR3 reads TGCAGCGTCGGACTAGTTTCTTCAGACATTCAGTACTTC.

CDR3 amino acids: CASSPWDGGAKNIQYF. The CDR3 DNA sequence: TGTGCCAGCAGCCCTTGGGACGGTGGGGCCAAAAACATTCAGTACTTC. The V call is TRBV14, the J call TRBJ2-4; D might be TRBD1 or TRBD2, each matching 5 bases. CDR3 length: 16 amino acids. Looked up from germline, CDR1 is SGHDN and CDR2 is FVKESK. V was cut by 4 bases and J by 1 base, with 14 bases left in between.

The V call is TRBV27, the J call TRBJ2-7; D remains unclear. The CDR3 contains 15 residues. Trimming left V 0 bases short and J 1 base short, with 10 bases between. Germline V CDR1 and CDR2: MNHEY, SMNVEV (reference sequence). Here the CDR3 reads CASSLSGLSSYEQYF. As DNA, the CDR3 is TGTGCCAGCAGTTTATCAGGTCTCTCTTCCTACGAGCAGTACTTC.

This clonotype has a handful of counts. J is TRBJ1-5 and V is TRBV7-3; no firm D call. The CDR3 runs 13 residues. Trimming stripped 5 bases from V and 5 bases from J, with 10 bases between. Germline-derived CDR1 and CDR2 are SGHTA and FQGTGA. CDR3 in amino acids: CASSPDNDQPQHF. In DNA, the CDR3 is TGTGCCAGCAGCCCAGACAACGATCAGCCCCAGCATTTT.

The chain couples TRBV27 to TRBJ2-7; 9 nucleotides line up with TRBD2. This CDR3 contains 16 residues. V dropped 4 bases and J dropped 3; count of bases not matched to a gene: 10. The V gene's germline CDR1 is MNHEY and CDR2 SMNVEV (reference sequence). Here the CDR3 reads CASSSDAGGPHYEQYF. CDR3 sequence (DNA): TGTGCCAGCAGTTCAGACGCGGGAGGGCCTCACTACGAGCAGTACTTC.

This clonotype was observed a handful of times. The chain employs TRBV28 and TRBJ2-7; D may be TRBD2 (5 bases). Germline loops: CDR1 MDHEN, CDR2 SYDVKM. The V end was cut by 4 bases, the J end by 2 bases, with 15 bases between. CDR3 size: 15 residues. The CDR3 DNA follows: TGTGCCAGCAGTTCACCCTCCTCGGGAACCTACGAGCAGTACTTC. This translates into CASSSPSSGTYEQYF.

This clonotype was observed a few times. The chain carries TRBV20-1 and TRBJ2-1, with 13 positions matching TRBD2. Germline loops: CDR1 DFQATT, CDR2 SNEGSKA (reference sequence). V trimming: 5 bases; J trimming: 8 bases; junction bases outside the gene matches: 6. This CDR3 is built from 14 residues. The CDR3 bases are TGCAGTGCTTCCGGGACTAGCGGGATGTATGAGCAGTTCTTC. Translation: CSASGTSGMYEQFF.

The genes are TRBV6-5 and TRBJ2-1; 7 bases map to TRBD2. The CDR3 sequence is 12 residues long. The V gene end was trimmed by 5 bases and the J gene end by 9 bases; junction bases not matched to a gene: 4. CDR1 is MNHEY, CDR2 SVGAGI, per germline. In nucleotides, the CDR3 is TGTGCCAGCAGTACGGGGAGGGGTGAGCAGTTCTTC. Amino acid sequence: CASSTGRGEQFF.

CDR3 nucleotide sequence: TGTGCCACCAGCAGGGGCAGGGAGAGTGGCTACACCTTC. Protein: CATSRGRESGYTF. The gene calls are TRBV15 and TRBJ1-2; a weak D match, TRBD1 (5 bases). The CDR3 consists of 13 residues. CDR1 is LNHNV and CDR2 is YYDKDF in the germline V gene (reference sequence). The V end was cut by 3 bases, the J end by 7 bases, with 12 bases between.

This sequence joins TRBV7-2 and TRBJ2-7, with D unclear. The CDR3 totals 14 residues. From germline, CDR1 is SGHTA and CDR2 FQGNSA. Trimming shortened V by 2 bases and J by 0 bases, and 8 bases separated the two germline ends. The CDR3 sequence: CASSLSLSSYEQYF. CDR3 sequence (DNA): TGTGCCAGCAGCTTAAGCCTGAGCTCCTACGAGCAGTACTTC.

On this clonotype itself: An end of the junction does not agree with germline; a read error may underlie this. This rearrangement joins TRBV13 to TRBJ1-2, with D possibly TRBD1 on 5 matching bases. Germline values: CDR1 PRHDT, CDR2 FYEKMQ (reference sequence). CDR3 length: 14 residues. The CDR3 DNA reads TGTACCAGCAGCTTAAGGGGTTTCAGCTATGGCTACACCTTC. It specifies CTSSLRGFSYGYTF.

In its sample, this clonotype was seen a few times. This rearrangement joins TRBV7-2 to TRBJ1-1; no clear D gene. CDR1 and CDR2 from the germline V gene are SGHTA and FQGNSA. The CDR3 loop spans 13 amino acids. Trimming shortened V by 5 bases and J by 4 bases, and 11 bases separated the two germline ends. Here the CDR3 reads CASSVTTTTEAFF. CDR3 DNA: TGTGCCAGCAGCGTCACTACGACCACTGAAGCTTTCTTT.

CDR3 residues: CASSRIPDLAYEQYF. The CDR3 DNA is TGTGCCAGCAGCCGCATCCCGGACTTAGCTTACGAGCAGTACTTC. The V and J genes are TRBV7-9 and TRBJ2-5; TRBD2 might be the D (5 bases). The J call may be faulty, since TRBJ2-7 better matches the DNA end. The CDR3 is made up of 15 amino acids. Germline V gene sequence: CDR1 SEHNR, CDR2 FQNEAQ (reference sequence).

The chain combines TRBV7-8 with TRBJ1-2, with a possible D match to TRBD1 (5 bases). The CDR3 sequence is 11 residues long. Germline CDR1 SGHVS, CDR2 FQNEAQ. V shed 5 bases and J shed 10 bases, with 11 bases lying between them. CDR3 residues: CASSKGPPYTF. Here the CDR3 DNA reads TGTGCCAGCAGCAAGGGACCCCCCTACACCTTC.

V and J are TRBV3-1 and TRBJ1-1; weak D call: TRBD1 (5 bases). Trimming took off 1 base at V and 8 bases at J, with 14 bases between the two ends. Germline loops: CDR1 LGHDT, CDR2 YNNKEL (reference sequence). This CDR3 region has 14 residues. The CDR3 region has the DNA TGTGCCAGCAGCCAAGTGGGGGGAGAGGTCGAAGCTTTCTTT. This translates into CASSQVGGEVEAFF.